This is a list of T cell receptor beta chains from one sample in a study of cytomegalovirus exposure and HLA in healthy donors. Sequencing used immunoSEQ multiplex PCR; TCRdb keeps in-frame clones, though not all of them. The sample carries 200,000 to 250,000 clones, about 75% recorded once. The sample consisted of PBMCs. The source of these receptors is a young woman in good health and CMV-seronegative. CDR3s include the opening cysteine and the closing phenylalanine or tryptophan. Fields, in order: D gene, V gene, J gene, clone size, CDR3 DNA, CDR3 protein. A D gene is named only where the DNA matches it firmly. Some rows mark clone size as missing; the rest say once, few, many or name a class of expanded clone.

TRBD2	TRBV11-3	TRBJ2-1	.	TGTGCCAGCAGCTTAGGCCCGGGAGGGGGGGATGAGCAGTTCTTC	CASSLGPGGGDEQFF
.	TRBV2	TRBJ2-1	.	TGTGCCAGCAGTCTGGAGGAGATTGCTCGGCAGTTCTTC	CASSLEEIARQFF
TRBD1	TRBV19	TRBJ2-2	.	TGTGCCAGTAGCTTGACAGGGTTGACCGGGGAGCTGTTTTTT	CASSLTGLTGELFF
.	TRBV30	TRBJ1-6	.	TGTGCCTGGAGTGTAGCGTCCGCGAGCTCCTATAATTCGCCCCTCCACTTT	CAWSVASASSYNSPLHF
.	TRBV10-3	TRBJ2-1	few	TGTGCCATCACCCTAGCCGATTATATGGGTAGCGATGAGCAGTTCTTC	CAITLADYMGSDEQFF
TRBD2	TRBV18	TRBJ2-1	once	TGTGCCAGCTCAACCCTGGGTAGCGGGAGGAATCGCTCCTACAATGAGCAGTTCTTC	CASSTLGSGRNRSYNEQFF
.	TRBV19	TRBJ2-3	once	TGTGCCAGTAGTGCCTCCGGGACTTCGATTCTCGGCACAGATACGCAGTATTTT	CASSASGTSILGTDTQYF
TRBD1	TRBV6-6	TRBJ2-1	.	TGTGCCAGCAGTTACTCGGGGGACAGTCGGGACAATGAGCAGTTCTTC	CASSYSGDSRDNEQFF
TRBD1	TRBV5-4	TRBJ1-2	.	TGTGCCAGCAGTTCGGACAGGGACGCCTATGGCTACACCTTC	CASSSDRDAYGYTF
TRBD1	TRBV7-9	TRBJ2-1	.	TGTGCCAGCAGCTTAGGACAGGGGGCGCGTAATGAGCAGTTCTTC	CASSLGQGARNEQFF
.	TRBV6-5	TRBJ1-4	.	TGTGCCAGCAGACCTGCGTCCGCAACTAATGAAAAACTGTTTTTT	CASRPASATNEKLFF
.	TRBV6-6	TRBJ1-3	.	TGTGCCAGCTCGGGTAGTAACCGAAACACCATATATTTT	CASSGSNRNTIYF
.	TRBV30	TRBJ1-5	.	TGTGCCTGGACCCGGGGAGGGGACGGTCAGCCCCAGCATTTT	CAWTRGGDGQPQHF
TRBD2	TRBV11-2	TRBJ2-7	.	TGTGCCAGCAGCATGAGCCGGACTAGCGGGGATAGCTACGAGCAGTACTTC	CASSMSRTSGDSYEQYF
TRBD1	TRBV18	TRBJ1-2	.	TGTGCCAGCTCACCGGGGACAGGGGGAGACTATGGCTACACCTTC	CASSPGTGGDYGYTF
.	TRBV7-3	TRBJ1-1	.	TGTGCCAGCAGTCGTCGGGGGGGTTCGAACACTGAAGCTTTCTTT	CASSRRGGSNTEAFF
.	TRBV11-1	TRBJ1-1	few	TGTGCCAGCAGCTTGGTAGACAGTACCACTGAAGCTTTCTTT	CASSLVDSTTEAFF
TRBD2	TRBV30	TRBJ2-1	.	TGTGCCTGGGGGACTAGCGGGACGTACAATGAGCAGTTCTTC	CAWGTSGTYNEQFF
.	TRBV6-6	TRBJ1-2	once	TGTGCCAGCAGTCCACAGGTCTCCGATGGCTACACCTTC	CASSPQVSDGYTF
TRBD2	TRBV19	TRBJ2-5	few	TGTGCCAGTAGTACGACTAGCGGGGGGGGACAGACCCAGTACTTC	CASSTTSGGGQTQYF
.	TRBV11-3	TRBJ2-5	.	TGTGCCAGCAGCCGTGGGGACTTCCAAGAGACCCAGTACTTC	CASSRGDFQETQYF
.	TRBV6-1	TRBJ2-5	once	TGTGCCAGCAGTCCGCTCCGTCGGGTGGAGACCCAGTACTTC	CASSPLRRVETQYF
TRBD2	TRBV4-2	TRBJ2-2	.	TGTGCCAGCAGCCCCTATACGGGCGGGAGGGCCAGGGGTAGCACCGGGGAGCTGTTTTTT	CASSPYTGGRARGSTGELFF
.	TRBV27	TRBJ1-1	few	TGTGCCAGCAGTTTATCGACACTAGTCCGGAACACTGAAGCTTTCTTT	CASSLSTLVRNTEAFF
TRBD2	TRBV27	TRBJ2-7	few	TGTGCCAGCAGTTTAGAAGGACTAGCGGGTCGCTACGAGCAGTACTTC	CASSLEGLAGRYEQYF
.	TRBV7-6	TRBJ1-1	.	TGTGCCAGCAGCTTAGCCGGGGCTGAAGCTTTCTTT	CASSLAGAEAFF
.	TRBV7-9	TRBJ1-1	once	TGTGCCAGCAGCTCAAGCCCTCTCGTTGATGGGGCAGCTGAAGCTTTCTTT	CASSSSPLVDGAAEAFF
.	TRBV5-4	TRBJ1-4	.	TGTGCCAGCAGCCTGCGCGGACAGAGTTTAACAACTAATGAAAAACTGTTTTTT	CASSLRGQSLTTNEKLFF
TRBD1	TRBV30	TRBJ1-2	few	TGTGCCTGGAGACGAGGACAGGTCAGCTTC	CAWRRGQVSF